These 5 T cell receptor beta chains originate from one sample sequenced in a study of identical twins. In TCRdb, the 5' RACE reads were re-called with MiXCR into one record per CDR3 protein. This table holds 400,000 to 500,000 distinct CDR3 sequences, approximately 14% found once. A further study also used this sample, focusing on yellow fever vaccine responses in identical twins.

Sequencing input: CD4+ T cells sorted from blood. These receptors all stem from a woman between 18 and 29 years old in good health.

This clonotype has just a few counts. The CDR3 spells CASSQDPPGVTSYNEQFF. The CDR3, as DNA: TGCGCCAGCAGCCAAGATCCCCCAGGGGTCACCTCCTACAATGAGCAGTTCTTC. The chain carries TRBV4-3 and TRBJ2-1, with D possibly being TRBD1 (6 bases). The CDR3 totals 18 residues. Germline V gene lookup returns CDR1 LGHNA and CDR2 YSLEER. The V and J ends lost 0 bases and 0 bases respectively, with 15 bases between them.

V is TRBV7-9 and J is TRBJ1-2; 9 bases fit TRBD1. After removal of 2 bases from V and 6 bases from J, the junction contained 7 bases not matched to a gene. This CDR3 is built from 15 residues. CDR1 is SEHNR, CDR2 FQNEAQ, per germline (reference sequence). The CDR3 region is CASSLRRTGEDGYTF. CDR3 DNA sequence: TGTGCCAGCAGCTTACGTAGGACAGGGGAAGATGGCTACACCTTC.

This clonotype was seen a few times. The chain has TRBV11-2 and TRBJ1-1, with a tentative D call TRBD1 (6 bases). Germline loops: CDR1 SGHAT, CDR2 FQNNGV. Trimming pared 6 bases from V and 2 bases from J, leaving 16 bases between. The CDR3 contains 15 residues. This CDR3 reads CASRKPGTLNTEAFF. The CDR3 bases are TGTGCCAGCAGAAAGCCGGGGACACTAAACACTGAAGCTTTCTTT. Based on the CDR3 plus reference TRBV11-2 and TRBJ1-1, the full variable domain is EAGVAQSPRYKIIEKRQSVAFWCNPISGHATLYWYQQILGQGPKLLIQFQNNGVVDDSQLPKDRFSAERLKGVDSTLKIQPAKLEDSAVYLCASRKPGTLNTEAFFGQGTRLTVV.

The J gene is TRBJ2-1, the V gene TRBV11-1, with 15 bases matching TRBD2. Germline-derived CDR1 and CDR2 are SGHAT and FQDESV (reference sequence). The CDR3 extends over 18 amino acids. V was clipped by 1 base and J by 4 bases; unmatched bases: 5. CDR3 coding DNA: TGTGCCAGCAGCTTAGTGGTCGGACTAGCGGGAGGGTACAATGAGCAGTTCTTC. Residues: CASSLVVGLAGGYNEQFF.

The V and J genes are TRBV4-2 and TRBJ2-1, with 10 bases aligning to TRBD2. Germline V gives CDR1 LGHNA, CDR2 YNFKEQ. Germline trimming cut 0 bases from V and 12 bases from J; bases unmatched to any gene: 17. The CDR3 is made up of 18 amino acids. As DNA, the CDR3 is TGTGCCAGCAGCCAAGATGAAGGGGCTAGCGGGAGTTTTTATCGGCAGTTCTTC. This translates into CASSQDEGASGSFYRQFF.